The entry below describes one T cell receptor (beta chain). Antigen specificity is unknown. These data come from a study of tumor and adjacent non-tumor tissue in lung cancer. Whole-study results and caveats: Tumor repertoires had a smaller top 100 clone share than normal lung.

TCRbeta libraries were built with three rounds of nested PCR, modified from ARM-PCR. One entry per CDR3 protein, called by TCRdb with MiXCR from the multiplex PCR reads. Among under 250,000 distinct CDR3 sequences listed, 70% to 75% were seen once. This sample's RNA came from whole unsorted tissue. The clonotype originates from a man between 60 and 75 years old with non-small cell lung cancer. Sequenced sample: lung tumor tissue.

This CDR3 is CASNPSSGGIAKNIQYF. CDR3 in DNA: TGTGCCAGCAACCCCTCTAGCGGAGGGATAGCCAAAAACATTCAGTACTTC. This chain connects TRBV5-6 to TRBJ2-4, with 7 bases lining up with TRBD2. CDR1 is SGHDT and CDR2 is YYEEEE in the germline V gene. The CDR3 has 17 amino acids. The junction had 12 bases not matched to a gene; V was cut back by 6 bases and J by 0 bases.